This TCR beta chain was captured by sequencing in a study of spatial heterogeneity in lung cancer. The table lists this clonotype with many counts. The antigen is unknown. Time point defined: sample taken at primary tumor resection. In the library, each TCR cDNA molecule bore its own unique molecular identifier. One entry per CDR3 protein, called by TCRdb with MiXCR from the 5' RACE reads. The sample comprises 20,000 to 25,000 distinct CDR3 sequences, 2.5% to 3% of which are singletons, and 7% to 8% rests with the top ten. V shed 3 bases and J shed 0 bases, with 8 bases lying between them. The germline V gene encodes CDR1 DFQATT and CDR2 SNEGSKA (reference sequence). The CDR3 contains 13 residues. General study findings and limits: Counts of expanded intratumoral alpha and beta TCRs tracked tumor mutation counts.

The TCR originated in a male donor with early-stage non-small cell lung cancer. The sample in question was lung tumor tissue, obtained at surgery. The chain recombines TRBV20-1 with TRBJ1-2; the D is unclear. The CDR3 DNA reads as TGCAGTGCTAGCGACGGTACTAACTATGGCTACACCTTC. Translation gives CSASDGTNYGYTF.